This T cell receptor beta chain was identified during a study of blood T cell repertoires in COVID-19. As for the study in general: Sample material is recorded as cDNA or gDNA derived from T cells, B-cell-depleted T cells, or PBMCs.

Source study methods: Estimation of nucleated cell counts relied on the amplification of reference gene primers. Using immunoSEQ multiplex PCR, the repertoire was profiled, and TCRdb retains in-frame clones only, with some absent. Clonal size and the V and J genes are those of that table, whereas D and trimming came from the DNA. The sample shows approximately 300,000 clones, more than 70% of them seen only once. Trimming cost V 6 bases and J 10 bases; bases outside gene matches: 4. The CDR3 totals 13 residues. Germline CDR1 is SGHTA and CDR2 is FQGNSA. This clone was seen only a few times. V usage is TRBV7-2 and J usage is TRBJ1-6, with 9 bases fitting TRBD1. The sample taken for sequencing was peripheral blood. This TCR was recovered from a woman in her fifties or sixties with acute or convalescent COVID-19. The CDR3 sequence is CASSSTGGSPLHF. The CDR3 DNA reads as TGTGCCAGCAGTTCGACAGGGGGGTCACCCCTCCACTTT. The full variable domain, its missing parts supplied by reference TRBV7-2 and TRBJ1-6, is GAGVSQSPSNKVTEKGKDVELRCDPISGHTALYWYRQSLGQGLEFLIYFQGNSAPDKSGLPSDRFSAERTGGSVSTLTIQRTQQEDSAVYLCASSSTGGSPLHFGNGTRLTVT.